This T cell receptor beta chain was captured by sequencing in a study of control samples from healthy donors and cancer patients. CDR3 size: 15 residues. Germline V CDR1 and CDR2: SGHAT, FQNNGV. J gave up 5 bases and V 1 base, and 6 bases lay outside the gene matches. Data came from immunoSEQ multiplex PCR; TCRdb stores just in-frame clones and leaves some out. The data show 25,000 to 30,000 clones, roughly 89% seen once. The V gene is TRBV11-2, the J gene TRBJ2-5, with 8 bases lining up with TRBD2. Sequenced material: PBMCs. The receptor was derived from a woman aged 35 to 49 with lung cancer. DNA of the CDR3: TGTGCCAGCAGCTTAGTTGGGGCTAGCGGGGAGACCCAGTACTTC. It yields the protein CASSLVGASGETQYF.